This TCR beta chain was sequenced in a study of PD-1 blockade in classical Hodgkin lymphoma. The CDR3 loop spans 15 amino acids. Germline V gene data show CDR1 as MNHEY and CDR2 as SVGAGI. Trimming took 6 bases from V and 2 from J, leaving 14 bases between them. Data came from immunoSEQ multiplex PCR; TCRdb stores just in-frame clones and leaves some out. The profile shows approximately 7,600 clones, 60% to 80% of them singletons. Documented time point: cycle 4 day 1 (C4D1), after more than 5 weeks of nivolumab. All patients relapsed after autologous stem cell transplantation, and brentuximab vedotin exposure varied. Investigators obtained CD8+ T cells from thawed PBMCs by magnetic negative selection.

The receptor was derived from a human donor with classical Hodgkin lymphoma. This rearrangement joins TRBV6-5 to TRBJ1-5; D remains unclear. The material was CD8+ T cells from blood, obtained before the fourth cycle of nivolumab. In DNA form, the CDR3 reads TGTGCCAGCAGGGGAGGGCGATCGGGCAATCAGCCCCAGCATTTT. It encodes CASRGGRSGNQPQHF.